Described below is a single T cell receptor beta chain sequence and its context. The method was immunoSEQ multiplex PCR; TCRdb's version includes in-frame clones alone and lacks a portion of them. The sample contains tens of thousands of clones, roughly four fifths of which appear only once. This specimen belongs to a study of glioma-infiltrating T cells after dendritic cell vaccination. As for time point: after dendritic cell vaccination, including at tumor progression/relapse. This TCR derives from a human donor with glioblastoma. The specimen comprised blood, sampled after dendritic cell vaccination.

The CDR3: CASSYPDKANYGYTF. DNA of the CDR3: TGTGCCAGCAGCTACCCGGACAAGGCCAATTATGGCTACACCTTC. This rearrangement joins TRBV7-2 to TRBJ1-2; tentative D call: TRBD1 (5 bases). The V end was cut by 4 bases, the J end by 5 bases, with 17 bases between. CDR3 length: 15 residues. In germline, CDR1 is SGHTA, CDR2 FQGNSA.